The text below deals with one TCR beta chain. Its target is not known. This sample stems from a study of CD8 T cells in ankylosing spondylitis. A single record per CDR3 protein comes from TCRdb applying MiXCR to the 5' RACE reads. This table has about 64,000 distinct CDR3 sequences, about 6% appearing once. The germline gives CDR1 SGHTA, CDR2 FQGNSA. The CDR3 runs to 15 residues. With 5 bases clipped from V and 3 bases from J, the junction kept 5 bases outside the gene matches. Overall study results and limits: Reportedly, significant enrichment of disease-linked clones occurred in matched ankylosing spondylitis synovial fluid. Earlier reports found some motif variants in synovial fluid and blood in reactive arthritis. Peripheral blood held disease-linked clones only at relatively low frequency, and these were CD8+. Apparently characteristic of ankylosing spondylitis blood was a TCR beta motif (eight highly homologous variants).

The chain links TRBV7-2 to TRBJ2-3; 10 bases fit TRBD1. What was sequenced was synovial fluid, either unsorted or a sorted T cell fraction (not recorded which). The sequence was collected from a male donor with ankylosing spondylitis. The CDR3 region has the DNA TGTGCCAGCAGCCCCCGGGACAGGGGTACAGATACGCAGTATTTT. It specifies CASSPRDRGTDTQYF.